This record covers a single T cell receptor beta chain. Membership in each cohort depended on participant-reported clinical history. Each recovered donor of Cohort 3 presented with two negative PCRs, clearance, or symptom resolution. The data were taken from a study of blood T cell repertoires in COVID-19. Background on the study: Nucleic acid was either cDNA or gDNA, and it came from T cells, B-cell-depleted T cells, or PBMCs.

As originally analysed: For nucleated cells, counts were estimated from reference gene primer amplification. Data came from immunoSEQ multiplex PCR; TCRdb stores just in-frame clones and leaves some out. V and J calls and clone size follow that table, whereas D and trimming were derived from the DNA. Of about 310,000 clones in the sample, about nine tenths are singletons; the top ten hold around a tenth. Per germline, CDR1 LNHDA and CDR2 SQIVND (reference sequence). The length of the CDR3 is 18 residues. V lost 1 base, J lost 8 bases, and 15 bases stayed unmatched. The specimen was PBMCs or T cells enriched from blood (not recorded which). The sequence came from a woman in her forties who had recovered from COVID-19. The chain recombines TRBV19 with TRBJ1-2; 11 bases fit TRBD1. The CDR3 DNA reads as TGTGCCAGTAGTATAGGGACAGGGGGCGAATTGAGGATTTACGGCTACACCTTC. It encodes CASSIGTGGELRIYGYTF.